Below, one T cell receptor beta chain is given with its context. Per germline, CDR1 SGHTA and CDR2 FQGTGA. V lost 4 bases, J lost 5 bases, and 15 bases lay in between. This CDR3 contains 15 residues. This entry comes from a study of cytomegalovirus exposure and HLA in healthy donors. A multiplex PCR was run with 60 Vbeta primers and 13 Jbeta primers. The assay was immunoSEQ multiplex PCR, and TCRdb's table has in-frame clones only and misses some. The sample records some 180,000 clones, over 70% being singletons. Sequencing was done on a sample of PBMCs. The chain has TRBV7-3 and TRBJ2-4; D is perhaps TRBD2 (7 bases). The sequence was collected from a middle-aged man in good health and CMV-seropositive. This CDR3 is CASSSLGGVENIQYF. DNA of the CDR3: TGTGCCAGCAGCTCTCTAGGGGGGGTTGAAAACATTCAGTACTTC. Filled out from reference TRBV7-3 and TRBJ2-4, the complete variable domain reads GAGVSQTPSNKVTEKGKYVELRCDPISGHTALYWYRQSLGQGPEFLIYFQGTGAADDSGLPNDRFFAVRPEGSVSTLKIQRTERGDSAVYLCASSSLGGVENIQYFGAGTRLSVL.